This T cell receptor (beta chain) is from a study of CD8 T cells in ankylosing spondylitis. Study outcomes and limitations: Reportedly, significant enrichment of disease-linked clones occurred in matched ankylosing spondylitis synovial fluid. Roughly 8 highly homologous variants made up a TCR beta motif, and this motif appeared characteristic of ankylosing spondylitis blood. Clones linked to the disease showed a CD8+ phenotype. They occurred at relatively low frequencies in peripheral blood.

To note about this clonotype: The antigen is not known.

MiXCR, applied by TCRdb to the 5' RACE reads, yields one record per CDR3 protein. The table has just under 550,000 distinct CDR3 sequences, approximately 12% seen once. CDR3 size: 15 residues. Germline CDR1 and CDR2: ENHRY and SYGVKD. Trimming left V 0 bases short and J 3 bases short, with 11 bases between. The chain uses TRBV10-3 and TRBJ1-1, with a weak D call TRBD1 (6 bases). What was sequenced was blood, either unsorted or a sorted T cell fraction (not recorded which). The sequence was collected from a male donor with ankylosing spondylitis. The CDR3 bases are TGTGCCATCAGTGAGTCGAGGGGGGAGCACACTGAAGCTTTCTTT. It yields the protein CAISESRGEHTEAFF.